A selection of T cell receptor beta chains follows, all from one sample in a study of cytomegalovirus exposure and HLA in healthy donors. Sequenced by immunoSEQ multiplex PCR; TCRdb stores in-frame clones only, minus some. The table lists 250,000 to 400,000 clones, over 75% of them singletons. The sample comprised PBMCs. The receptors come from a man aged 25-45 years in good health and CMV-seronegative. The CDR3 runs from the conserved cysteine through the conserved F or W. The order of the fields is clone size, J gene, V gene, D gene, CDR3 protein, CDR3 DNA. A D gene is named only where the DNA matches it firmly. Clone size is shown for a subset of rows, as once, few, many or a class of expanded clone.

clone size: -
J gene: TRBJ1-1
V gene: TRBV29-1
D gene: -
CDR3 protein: CSVSVSEAFF
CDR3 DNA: TGCAGCGTCAGTGTCTCTGAAGCTTTCTTT

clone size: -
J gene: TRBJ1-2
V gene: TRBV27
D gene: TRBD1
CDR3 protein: CASGGTGRGRNYGYTF
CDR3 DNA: TGTGCCAGCGGCGGGACAGGTCGTGGTCGGAACTATGGCTACACCTTC

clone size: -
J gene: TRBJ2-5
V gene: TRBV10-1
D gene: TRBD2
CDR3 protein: CASSETGGQETQYF
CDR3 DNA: TGCGCCAGCAGTGAGACGGGGGGGCAAGAGACCCAGTACTTC

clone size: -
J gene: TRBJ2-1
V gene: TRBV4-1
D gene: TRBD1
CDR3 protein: CASSPTGGTEQFF
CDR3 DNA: TGCGCCAGCAGCCCCACAGGGGGCACTGAGCAGTTCTTC

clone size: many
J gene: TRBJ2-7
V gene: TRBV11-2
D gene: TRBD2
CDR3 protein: CASKRGGHNSYEQYF
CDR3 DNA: TGTGCCAGTAAACGCGGGGGGCACAACTCCTACGAGCAGTACTTC

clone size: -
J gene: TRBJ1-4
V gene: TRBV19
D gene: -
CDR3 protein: CASSISHRLTNEKLFF
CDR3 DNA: TGTGCCAGTAGTATATCCCACAGGTTAACTAATGAAAAACTGTTTTTT

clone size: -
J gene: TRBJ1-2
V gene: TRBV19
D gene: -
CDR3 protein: CASRQDRSYGYTF
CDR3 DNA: TGTGCCAGTAGGCAGGACAGAAGCTATGGCTACACCTTC

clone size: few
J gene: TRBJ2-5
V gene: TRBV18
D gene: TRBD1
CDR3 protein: CASSLDRGETQYF
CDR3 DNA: TGTGCCAGCTCACTTGACAGGGGGGAGACCCAGTACTTC

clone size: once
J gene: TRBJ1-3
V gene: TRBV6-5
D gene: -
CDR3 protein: CASSYSTGTLDTIYF
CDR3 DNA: TGTGCCAGCAGTTACTCCACCGGGACACTAGACACCATATATTTT

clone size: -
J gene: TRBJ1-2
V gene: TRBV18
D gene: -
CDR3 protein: CASSPQELPPSGYTF
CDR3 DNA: TGTGCCAGCTCACCGCAAGAGCTCCCACCTTCCGGCTACACCTTC

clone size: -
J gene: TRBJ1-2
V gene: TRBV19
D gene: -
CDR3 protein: CASGQGNGYTF
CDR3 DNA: TGTGCCAGTGGCCAGGGGAATGGCTACACCTTC

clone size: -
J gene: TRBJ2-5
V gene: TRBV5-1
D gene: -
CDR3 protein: CASSLQETQYF
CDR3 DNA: TGCGCCAGCAGCCTCCAAGAGACCCAGTACTTC

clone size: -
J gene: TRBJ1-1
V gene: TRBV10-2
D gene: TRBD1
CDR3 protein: CASRGTGSTEAFF
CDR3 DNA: TGCGCCAGCAGGGGGACAGGGTCCACTGAAGCTTTCTTT

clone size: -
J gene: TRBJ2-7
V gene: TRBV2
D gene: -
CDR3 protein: CASRSGGIYEQYF
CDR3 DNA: TGTGCCAGCAGATCCGGGGGTATCTACGAGCAGTACTTC

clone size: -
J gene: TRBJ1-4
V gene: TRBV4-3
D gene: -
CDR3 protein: CASSQVPEGGAGEKLFF
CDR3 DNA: TGCGCCAGCAGCCAAGTTCCTGAAGGAGGGGCAGGTGAAAAACTGTTTTTT

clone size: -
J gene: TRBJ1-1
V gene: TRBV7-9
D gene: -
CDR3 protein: CASSFPGDEAFF
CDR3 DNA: TGTGCCAGCAGCTTCCCAGGGGATGAAGCTTTCTTT

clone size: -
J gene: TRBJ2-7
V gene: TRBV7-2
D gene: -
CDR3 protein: CASSLASTYEQYF
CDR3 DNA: TGTGCCAGCAGCTTAGCTTCTACCTACGAGCAGTACTTC

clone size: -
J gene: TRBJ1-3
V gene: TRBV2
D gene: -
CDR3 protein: CAARPGEGNTIYF
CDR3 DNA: TGTGCCGCTAGACCAGGGGAAGGAAACACCATATATTTT

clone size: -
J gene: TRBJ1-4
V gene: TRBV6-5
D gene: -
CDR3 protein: CASSYSTRAVGLFF
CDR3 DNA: TGTGCCAGCAGTTACTCGACCAGGGCGGTTGGACTGTTTTTT

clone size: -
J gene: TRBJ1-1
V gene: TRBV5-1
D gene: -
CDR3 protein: CASSDSGNTEAFF
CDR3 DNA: TGCGCCAGCAGCGATTCAGGGAACACTGAAGCTTTCTTT

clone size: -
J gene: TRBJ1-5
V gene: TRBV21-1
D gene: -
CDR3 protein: CASSKASRLRDRHISSNQPQHF
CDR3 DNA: TGTGCCAGCAGCAAAGCTAGCCGCCTCCGGGACAGGCATATATCTAGCAATCAGCCCCAGCATTTT

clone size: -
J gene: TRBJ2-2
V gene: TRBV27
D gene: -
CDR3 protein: CASSPRRGTGELFF
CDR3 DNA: TGTGCCAGCAGTCCAAGACGCGGCACCGGGGAGCTGTTTTTT

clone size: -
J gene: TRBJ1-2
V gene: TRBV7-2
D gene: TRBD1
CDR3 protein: CASSLDGTGTNYGYTF
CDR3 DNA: TGTGCCAGCAGCTTAGATGGGACAGGTACTAACTATGGCTACACCTTC

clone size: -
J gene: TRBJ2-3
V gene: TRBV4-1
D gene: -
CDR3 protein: CASRVSLSTDTQYF
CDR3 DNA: TGCGCCAGCAGGGTTAGCTTGAGCACAGATACGCAGTATTTT

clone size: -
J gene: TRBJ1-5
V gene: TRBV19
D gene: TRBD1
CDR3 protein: CASRIRQGAGNQPQHF
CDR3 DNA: TGTGCCAGTAGAATCCGACAGGGGGCTGGAAATCAGCCCCAGCATTTT

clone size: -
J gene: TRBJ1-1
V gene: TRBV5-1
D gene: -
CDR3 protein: CASSSGVSGLQNTEAFF
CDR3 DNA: TGCGCCAGCAGCTCGGGGGTTTCGGGACTCCAGAACACTGAAGCTTTCTTT

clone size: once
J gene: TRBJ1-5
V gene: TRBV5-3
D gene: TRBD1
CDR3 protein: CARSLVRLSGDRVKYQPQHF
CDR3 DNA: TGTGCCAGAAGCCTTGTTCGCCTCTCCGGGGACAGAGTTAAATATCAGCCCCAGCATTTT

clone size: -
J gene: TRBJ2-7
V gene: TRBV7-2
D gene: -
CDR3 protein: CASSTYPPTGEQYF
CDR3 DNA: TGTGCCAGCAGCACCTATCCTCCCACGGGAGAGCAGTACTTC

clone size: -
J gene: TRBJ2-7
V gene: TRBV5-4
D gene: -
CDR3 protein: CASSLRGGREQYF
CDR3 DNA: TGTGCCAGCAGCTTGAGAGGGGGTCGGGAGCAGTACTTC

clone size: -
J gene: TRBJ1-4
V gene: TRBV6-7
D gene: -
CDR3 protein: CASSYSKVGQSEKLFF
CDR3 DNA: TGTGCCAGCAGCTACTCGAAGGTGGGGCAGAGCGAAAAACTGTTTTTT

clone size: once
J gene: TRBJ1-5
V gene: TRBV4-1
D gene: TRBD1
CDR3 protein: CASSQELSGDRGLYQPQHF
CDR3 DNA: TGCGCCAGCAGCCAAGAACTTAGCGGGGACAGGGGCCTATATCAGCCCCAGCATTTT

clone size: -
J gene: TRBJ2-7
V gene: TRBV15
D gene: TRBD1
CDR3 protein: CATSPRRGRYEQYF
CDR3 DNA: TGTGCCACCAGCCCCCGCAGGGGGCGGTACGAGCAGTACTTC

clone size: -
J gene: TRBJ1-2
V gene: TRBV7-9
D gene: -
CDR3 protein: CASSLRSEIGTRGGYTF
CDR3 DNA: TGTGCCAGCAGCTTAAGATCGGAGATCGGCACCCGCGGGGGCTACACCTTC

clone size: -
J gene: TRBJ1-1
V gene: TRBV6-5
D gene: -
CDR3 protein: CASSYSSIGEGPAFF
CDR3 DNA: TGTGCCAGCAGTTACTCGAGTATCGGGGAAGGTCCAGCTTTCTTT

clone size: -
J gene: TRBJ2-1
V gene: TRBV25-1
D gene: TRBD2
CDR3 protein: CASSAASGSYNEQFF
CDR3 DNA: TGTGCCAGCAGTGCCGCTAGCGGCTCCTACAATGAGCAGTTCTTC

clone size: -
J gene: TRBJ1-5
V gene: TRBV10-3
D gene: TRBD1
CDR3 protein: CAISETGGQPQHF
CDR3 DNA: TGTGCCATCAGTGAGACAGGGGGCCAGCCCCAGCATTTT

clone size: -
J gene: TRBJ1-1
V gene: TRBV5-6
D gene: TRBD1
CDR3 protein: CASSFRDRNTEAFF
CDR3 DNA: TGTGCCAGCAGCTTCCGGGACAGGAACACTGAAGCTTTCTTT

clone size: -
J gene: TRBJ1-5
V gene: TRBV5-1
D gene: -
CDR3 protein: CASSLGTGGNQPQHF
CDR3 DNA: TGCGCCAGCAGCTTGGGTACGGGGGGCAATCAGCCCCAGCATTTT

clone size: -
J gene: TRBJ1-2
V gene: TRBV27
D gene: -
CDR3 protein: CASLDFSYGYTF
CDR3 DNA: TGTGCCAGCTTGGACTTTAGCTATGGCTACACCTTC

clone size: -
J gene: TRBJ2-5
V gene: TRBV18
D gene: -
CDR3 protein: CASSSNYLTGETQYF
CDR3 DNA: TGTGCCAGCTCATCCAATTATTTAACCGGGGAGACCCAGTACTTC

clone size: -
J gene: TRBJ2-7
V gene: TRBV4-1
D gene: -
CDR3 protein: CASSQGLPGEWYEQYF
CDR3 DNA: TGCGCCAGCAGCCAAGGTCTACCGGGAGAGTGGTACGAGCAGTACTTC